This TCR beta chain stems from a study of blood T cells in healthy people across ages. Next came a second PCR, run for about 6 to 12 cycles, which used a sample-barcoded 5' primer along with a J-beta primer mix. Each CDR3 protein is one row after TCRdb ran MiXCR on the 5' RACE reads. The table includes 1.5 million to 2 million distinct CDR3 sequences, more than 35% detected once. The table lists this clonotype with a count of one. The CDR3 is 16 residues long. V was shortened by 4 bases and J by 9 bases, with 22 bases between the two germline ends. The germline gives CDR1 SGHVS, CDR2 FQNEAQ. The receptor was isolated from a human donor in good health. Sequenced: blood. The rearrangement uses TRBV7-8 and TRBJ2-1; either TRBD1 or TRBD2 may supply D (6 bases each). The CDR3: CASSSKPGGLSIEQFF. The CDR3 nucleotides are TGTGCCAGCAGCTCGAAGCCCGGGGGCCTTTCCATTGAGCAGTTCTTC.